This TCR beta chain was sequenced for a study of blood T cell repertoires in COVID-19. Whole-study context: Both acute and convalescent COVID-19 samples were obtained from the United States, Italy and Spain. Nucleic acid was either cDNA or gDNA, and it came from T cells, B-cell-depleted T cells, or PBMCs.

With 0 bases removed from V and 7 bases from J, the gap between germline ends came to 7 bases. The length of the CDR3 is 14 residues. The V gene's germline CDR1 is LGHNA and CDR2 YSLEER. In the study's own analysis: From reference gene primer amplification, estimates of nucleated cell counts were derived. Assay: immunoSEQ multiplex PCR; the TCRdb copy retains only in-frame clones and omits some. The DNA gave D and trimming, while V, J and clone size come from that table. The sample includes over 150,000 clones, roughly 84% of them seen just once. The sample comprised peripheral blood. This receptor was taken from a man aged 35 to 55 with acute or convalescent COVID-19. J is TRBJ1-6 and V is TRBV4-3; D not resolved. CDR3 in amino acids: CASSQDGRNSPLHF. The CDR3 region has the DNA TGCGCCAGCAGCCAAGATGGCAGGAATTCACCCCTCCACTTT.